This TCR beta chain was observed in a study of vaccination and CD4 T cells after COVID-19. As for the study in general: Participants were administered two doses of either the BNT162b2 or the mRNA-1273 vaccine.

Treatment noted: approximately nine-day PBMC culture with coronavirus spike peptide pools or control peptides (ViraFEST assay). Before TCRs were sequenced, ViraFEST expanded antigen-specific T cells with peptide pools. Comments on this clonotype: Its antigen is unidentified.

Cultured CD4+ T cell DNA underwent sequencing with the Oncomine TCR Beta short-read assay. TCRdb reprocessed the PCR reads with MiXCR, giving one entry per CDR3 protein. The sample has 19,000 or so distinct CDR3 sequences; more than 45% are singletons. Germline V CDR1 and CDR2: MNHEY, SVGAGI. Trimming removed 0 bases from V and 7 bases from J, with 7 bases in between. The CDR3 is made up of 14 amino acids. V usage is TRBV6-5 and J usage is TRBJ1-6, with D unresolved. The source is a human donor who had recovered from COVID-19. The sample comprised CD4+ T cells from blood, cultured in vitro. The CDR3: CASSYSGYNSPLHF. The DNA of the CDR3 is TGTGCCAGCAGTTACTCGGGTTACAATTCACCCCTCCACTTT.